This T cell receptor beta chain came from a study of radiotherapy plus CTLA-4 blockade in lung cancer. Here immunoSEQ multiplex PCR was the method, and the copy in TCRdb shows in-frame clones only, minus some. The sample shows 40,000 to 50,000 clones, 73% of them seen only once. V lost 6 bases and J lost 6; bases outside the gene matches: 9. Germline lookup yields CDR1 SNHLY and CDR2 FYNNEI. CDR3 length: 15 amino acids. The rearrangement links TRBV2 to TRBJ2-2; 8 bases line up with TRBD1. The receptor's source is a human donor with non-small cell lung cancer who had a complete response to radiotherapy plus ipilimumab. The specimen was peripheral blood, collected from a patient treated with radiotherapy plus ipilimumab. The CDR3 here is CASSPRTGFAGELFF. The CDR3 region has the DNA TGTGCCAGCAGCCCCCGGACAGGGTTCGCCGGGGAGCTGTTTTTT.